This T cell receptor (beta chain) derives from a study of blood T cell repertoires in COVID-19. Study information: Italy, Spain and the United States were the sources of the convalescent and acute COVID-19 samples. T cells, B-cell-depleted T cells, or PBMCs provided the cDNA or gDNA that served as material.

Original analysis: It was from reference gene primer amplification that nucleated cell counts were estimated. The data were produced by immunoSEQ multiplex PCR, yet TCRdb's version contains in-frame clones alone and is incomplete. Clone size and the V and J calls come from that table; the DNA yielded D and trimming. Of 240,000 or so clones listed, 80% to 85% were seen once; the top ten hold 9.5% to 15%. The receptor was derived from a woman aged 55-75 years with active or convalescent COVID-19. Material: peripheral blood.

The CDR3 loop is CASSITRGGTDEQYF. CDR3 sequence (DNA): TGTGCCAGCAGCATTACCCGGGGGGGGACAGATGAGCAGTACTTC. This chain uses TRBV7-2 with TRBJ2-7; D is possibly TRBD2 (8 bases). The V end was cut by 5 bases, the J end by 7 bases, with 21 bases between. The germline CDR1 and CDR2 sequences are SGHTA and FQGNSA. CDR3 size: 15 residues.